The 3 T cell receptor beta chains in this list originate from one sample, sequenced in a study of cytomegalovirus exposure and HLA in healthy donors. PCR primers comprised 60 Vbeta and 13 Jbeta primers. Produced via immunoSEQ multiplex PCR; TCRdb's table is partial and in-frame only. The sample contains some 190,000 clones, around 80% of which appear only once. The sequencing sample was made of PBMCs. Source of these receptors: a girl under 18 in good health and CMV-seropositive.

This chain links TRBV5-6 with TRBJ2-1; D gene ambiguous. The CDR3 is made up of 12 amino acids. Germline CDR1 SGHDT, CDR2 YYEEEE. The V and J ends lost 4 bases and 5 bases respectively, with 7 bases between them. DNA of the CDR3: TGTGCCAGCAGCCCAGACAACAATGAGCAGTTCTTC. Its translation: CASSPDNNEQFF.

The DNA of the CDR3 is TGCGCCAGCATGGACAGCGATAGCAATCAGCCCCAGCATTTT. Its translation: CASMDSDSNQPQHF. This rearrangement joins TRBV10-1 to TRBJ1-5; D is perhaps TRBD1 (6 bases). V lost 7 bases, J lost 0 bases, and 10 bases lay in between. The CDR3 contains 14 residues. Germline CDR1 and CDR2: WNHNN and SYGVQD (reference sequence).

The V gene is TRBV6-5, the J gene TRBJ2-5; 7 bases are shared with TRBD1. The CDR3 is 12 amino acids. V dropped 6 bases and J dropped 6; count of bases not matched to a gene: 4. Germline V lookup: CDR1 MNHEY, CDR2 SVGAGI. Here the CDR3 DNA reads TGTGCCAGCAGCGGGACAGAACAGACCCAGTACTTC. Translating it yields CASSGTEQTQYF.